The source of this T cell receptor (beta chain) is a study of spatial heterogeneity in lung cancer. Study information: After resection, follow-up PBMC samples were sequenced when available, at a median of roughly two years later.

This clonotype was counted ten times or more. Its antigen is not known. As to time point: blood at routine non-recurrence follow-up after resection. Without sorting, whole RNA was sequenced from tumor, nontumor lung or frozen PBMC. TCRdb re-called the 5' RACE reads with MiXCR, one entry per CDR3 protein. The table lists fewer than 30,000 distinct CDR3 sequences, 5% to 6.5% of them singletons. Findings and limits, study-wide: Blood carried ubiquitous expanded tumor TCRs more at resection than follow-up.

Specimen: PBMCs, collected at follow-up. The receptor's source is a male donor with early-stage non-small cell lung cancer.

This CDR3 is CASSLAGTGSTEAFF. CDR3 nucleotide sequence: TGTGCCAGCAGCTTAGCGGGGACAGGGAGTACTGAAGCTTTCTTT. The V gene is TRBV11-1, the J gene TRBJ1-1; TRBD1 matches at 9 bases. Germline CDR1 SGHAT, CDR2 FQDESV (reference sequence). The CDR3 extends over 15 amino acids. Trimming took 0 bases from V and 5 from J; bases not matched to a gene: 4.